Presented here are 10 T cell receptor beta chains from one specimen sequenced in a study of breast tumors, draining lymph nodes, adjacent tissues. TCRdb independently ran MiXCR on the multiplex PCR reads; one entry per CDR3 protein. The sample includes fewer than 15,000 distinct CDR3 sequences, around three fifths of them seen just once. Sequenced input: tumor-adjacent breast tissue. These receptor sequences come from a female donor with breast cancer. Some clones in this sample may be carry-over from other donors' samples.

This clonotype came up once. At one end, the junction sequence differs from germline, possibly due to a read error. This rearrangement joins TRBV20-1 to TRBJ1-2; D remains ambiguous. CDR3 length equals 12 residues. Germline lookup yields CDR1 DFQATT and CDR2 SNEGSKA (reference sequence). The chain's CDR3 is CSAERPNYGSTF. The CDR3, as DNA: TGCAGTGCCGAGAGGCCAAACTATGGCTCCACCTTC.

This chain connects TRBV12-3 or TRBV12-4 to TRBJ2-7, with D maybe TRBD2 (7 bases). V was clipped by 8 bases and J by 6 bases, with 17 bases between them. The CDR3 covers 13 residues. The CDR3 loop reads CASRGRDYFEQYF. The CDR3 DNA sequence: TGTGCCAGCCGGGGGCGGGACTACTTCGAGCAGTACTTC.

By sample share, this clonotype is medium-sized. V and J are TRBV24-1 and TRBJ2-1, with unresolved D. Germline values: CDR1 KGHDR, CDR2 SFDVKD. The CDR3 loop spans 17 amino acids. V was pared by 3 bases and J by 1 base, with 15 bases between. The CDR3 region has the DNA TGTGCCACCAGTGATGCCGCATGGACGGAATCCTACAATGAGCAGTTCTTC. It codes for CATSDAAWTESYNEQFF.

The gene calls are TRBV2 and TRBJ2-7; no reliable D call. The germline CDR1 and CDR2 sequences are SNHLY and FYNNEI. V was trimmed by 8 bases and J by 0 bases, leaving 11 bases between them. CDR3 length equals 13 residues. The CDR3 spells CASGSTVSYEQYF. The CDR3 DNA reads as TGTGCCAGCGGTTCTACTGTCTCCTACGAGCAGTACTTC.

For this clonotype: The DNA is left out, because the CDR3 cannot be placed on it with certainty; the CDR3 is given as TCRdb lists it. CDR3 sequence: CASSLGTYEQYFGPEKLFF. This chain uses TRBV7-8 with TRBJ1-4. Germline V gene data show CDR1 as SGHVS and CDR2 as FQNEAQ. The length of the CDR3 is 19 amino acids, counting both ends.

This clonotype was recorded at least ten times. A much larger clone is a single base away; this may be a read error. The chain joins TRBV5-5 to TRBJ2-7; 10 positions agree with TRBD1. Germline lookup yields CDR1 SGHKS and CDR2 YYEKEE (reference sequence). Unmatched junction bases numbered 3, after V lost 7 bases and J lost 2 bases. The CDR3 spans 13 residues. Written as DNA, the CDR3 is TGTGCCAGCCACGGGACAGGGGCCTACGAGCAGTACTTC. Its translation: CASHGTGAYEQYF.

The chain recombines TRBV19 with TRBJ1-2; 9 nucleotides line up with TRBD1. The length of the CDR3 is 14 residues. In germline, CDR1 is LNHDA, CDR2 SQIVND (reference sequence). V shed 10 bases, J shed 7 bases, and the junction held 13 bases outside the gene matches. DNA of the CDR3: TGTGCCACCCGGACAACAGGGGGCGGTCGTGGCTACACCTTC. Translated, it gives CATRTTGGGRGYTF. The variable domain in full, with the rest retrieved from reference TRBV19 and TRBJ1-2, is DGGITQSPKYLFRKEGQNVTLSCEQNLNHDAMYWYRQDPGQGLRLIYYSQIVNDFQKGDIAEGYSVSREKKESFPLTVTSAQKNPTAFYLCATRTTGGGRGYTFGSGTRLTVV.

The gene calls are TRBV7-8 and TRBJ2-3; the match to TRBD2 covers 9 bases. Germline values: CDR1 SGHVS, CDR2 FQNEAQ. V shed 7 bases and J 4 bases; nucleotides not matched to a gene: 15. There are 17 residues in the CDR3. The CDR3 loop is CASNQAKIAGVADTQYF. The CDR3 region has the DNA TGTGCCAGCAACCAAGCCAAGATAGCGGGAGTAGCAGATACGCAGTATTTT.

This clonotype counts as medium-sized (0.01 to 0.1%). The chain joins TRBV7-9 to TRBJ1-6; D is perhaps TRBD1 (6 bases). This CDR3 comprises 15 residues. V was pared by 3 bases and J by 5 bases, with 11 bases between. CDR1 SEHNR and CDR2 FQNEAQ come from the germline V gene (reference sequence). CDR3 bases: TGTGCCAGCAGCTTCGGGCAGGGGAATAATTCACCCCTCCACTTT. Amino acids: CASSFGQGNNSPLHF.

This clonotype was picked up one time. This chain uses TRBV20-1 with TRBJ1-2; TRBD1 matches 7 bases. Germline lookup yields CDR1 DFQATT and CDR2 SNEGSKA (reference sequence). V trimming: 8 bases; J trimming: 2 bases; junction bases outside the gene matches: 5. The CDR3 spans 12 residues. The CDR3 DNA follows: TGCAGTACGGAACAGGGGAACTATGGCTACACCTTC. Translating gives CSTEQGNYGYTF.